These 29 T cell receptor beta chains came from one sample sequenced in a study of cytomegalovirus exposure and HLA in healthy donors. PCR used 60 Vbeta primers and 13 Jbeta primers. Measured with immunoSEQ multiplex PCR; TCRdb has only the in-frame clones, and not every one. The sample includes fewer than 150,000 clones, 77% of them seen just once. Sequencing was performed on PBMCs. The source is a woman in her fifties or sixties in good health and CMV-seronegative.

The rearrangement links TRBV2 to TRBJ1-2; 12 bases agree with TRBD1. V dropped 0 bases and J dropped 4; count of bases not matched to a gene: 3. The CDR3 has 16 amino acids. The germline V gene encodes CDR1 SNHLY and CDR2 FYNNEI. For the CDR3, the DNA is TGTGCCAGCAGTGAAGCTGGGACAGGGGGCTTCTATGGCTACACCTTC. Residues: CASSEAGTGGFYGYTF.

The V gene is TRBV7-8, the J gene TRBJ2-3; TRBD2 agrees at 10 bases. This CDR3 is built from 17 residues. Germline CDR1 reads SGHVS; CDR2 reads FQNEAQ. With V trimmed by 0 bases and J by 3 bases, 6 bases remained unmatched. CDR3 residues: CASSLAKRGGSTDTQYF. CDR3 DNA sequence: TGTGCCAGCAGCTTAGCGAAGCGGGGGGGCAGTACAGATACGCAGTATTTT.

This CDR3 reads CSAPSVDEQFF. Here the CDR3 DNA reads TGCAGTGCCCCCTCAGTGGATGAGCAGTTCTTC. This rearrangement joins TRBV20-1 to TRBJ2-1; D not resolved. V gave up 6 bases and J gave up 8 bases, with 11 bases separating them. This CDR3 is 11 amino acids long. CDR1 and CDR2 from the germline V gene are DFQATT and SNEGSKA (reference sequence).

V usage is TRBV13 and J usage is TRBJ1-6, with 7 bases that match TRBD1. Germline V CDR1 and CDR2: PRHDT, FYEKMQ (reference sequence). The CDR3 has 15 residues. V lost 4 bases and J lost 9; bases outside the gene matches: 9. The CDR3 DNA sequence: TGTGCCAGCAGCTCCAAGGGGGCATGGGGTTCACCCCTCCACTTT. Residues: CASSSKGAWGSPLHF.

Regarding this clone: This likely comes from a read error, as the CDR3 has no conserved phenylalanine or tryptophan at its end. The chain couples TRBV2 to TRBJ1-6; tentatively, D is TRBD1 (6 bases). This CDR3 is 12 amino acids long. Trimming shortened V by 6 bases and J by 11 bases, and 11 bases separated the two germline ends. CDR1 and CDR2 from the germline V gene are SNHLY and FYNNEI. This CDR3 reads CASRWTETPLHL. CDR3 DNA sequence: TGTGCCAGCAGGTGGACAGAAACACCCCTCCACCTT.

This chain connects TRBV19 to TRBJ1-2; D unclear. The germline V and J ends were trimmed by 7 bases and 6 bases, with 12 bases remaining between them. Per the germline V gene, CDR1 is LNHDA and CDR2 is SQIVND (reference sequence). CDR3 size: 12 residues. The CDR3 loop reads CASTRHPDGYTF. CDR3 nucleotide sequence: TGTGCCAGTACCCGACATCCGGATGGCTACACCTTC.

As for this clone: Different DNA sequences within this sample yield the same CDR3. V usage is TRBV19 and J usage is TRBJ2-3; 8 nucleotides agree with TRBD2. This CDR3 region has 15 residues. After removal of 1 base from V and 2 bases from J, the junction contained 2 bases not matched to a gene. CDR1 LNHDA and CDR2 SQIVND come from the germline V gene (reference sequence). The chain's CDR3 is CASSIVSGDTDTQYF. The CDR3 DNA follows: TGTGCCAGTAGTATAGTTAGCGGGGACACAGATACGCAGTATTTT.

V gene TRBV5-1 combines with J gene TRBJ2-5; D perhaps matches TRBD2 (5 bases). The germline V gene has CDR1 SGHRS and CDR2 YFSETQ. The ends were cut back, 4 bases at V and 5 bases at J, with 15 bases in the middle. This CDR3 has 14 amino acids. The CDR3 loop is CASSPGGGVETQYF. As DNA, the CDR3 is TGCGCCAGCAGCCCAGGAGGCGGTGTGGAGACCCAGTACTTC.

The chain couples TRBV27 to TRBJ1-1, with a possible D match to TRBD1 (6 bases). From germline, CDR1 is MNHEY and CDR2 SMNVEV (reference sequence). V lost 10 bases and J lost 6, with 12 bases in between. The CDR3 sequence is 11 residues long. The CDR3 sequence: CATYQGSEAFF. The CDR3 region has the DNA TGTGCCACCTATCAGGGGTCTGAAGCTTTCTTT.

This sequence joins TRBV5-4 and TRBJ2-5; weak D call: TRBD2 (6 bases). With 4 bases removed from V and 0 bases from J, the gap between germline ends came to 13 bases. This CDR3 contains 15 residues. The germline gives CDR1 SGHNT, CDR2 YYREEE (reference sequence). CDR3 loop: CASSPPGVNQETQYF. The CDR3, as DNA: TGTGCCAGCAGCCCCCCGGGGGTTAACCAAGAGACCCAGTACTTC.

The CDR3 region is CASSRDRTQTQYF. In nucleotides, the CDR3 is TGTGCCAGCAGCCGGGACAGGACGCAGACCCAGTACTTC. This rearrangement joins TRBV6-6 to TRBJ2-5, with 8 bases that match TRBD1. This CDR3 is built from 13 residues. With 6 bases clipped from V and 6 bases from J, the junction kept 6 bases outside the gene matches. CDR1 is MNHNY, CDR2 SVGAGI, per germline (reference sequence).

The V and J genes are TRBV6-1 and TRBJ1-2; TRBD1 is a possible D gene (5 bases). CDR1 and CDR2 from the germline V gene are MNHNS and SASEGT. Trimming took 2 bases from V and 10 from J, leaving 11 bases between them. The CDR3 is 12 residues long. As DNA, the CDR3 is TGTGCCAGCAGTGAATTCAGGGTCCTCTACACCTTC. Translating gives CASSEFRVLYTF.

The chain links TRBV19 to TRBJ2-2; D gene ambiguous. The CDR3 runs to 14 residues. Germline values: CDR1 LNHDA, CDR2 SQIVND (reference sequence). V lost 10 bases, J lost 3 bases, and 15 bases lay in between. The CDR3 spells CATSQVGDTGELFF. CDR3 nucleotide sequence: TGTGCCACTTCCCAGGTGGGCGACACCGGGGAGCTGTTTTTT.

The chain recombines TRBV19 with TRBJ2-4; maybe TRBD2 (7 bases). The germline V gene encodes CDR1 LNHDA and CDR2 SQIVND (reference sequence). CDR3 length: 14 residues. Trimming removed 8 bases at V and 2 bases at J, with 13 bases between. The CDR3: CASSGRGTKNIQYF. CDR3 nucleotide sequence: TGTGCCAGTTCAGGGAGGGGGACCAAAAACATTCAGTACTTC.

This clone was counted once. The genes are TRBV27 and TRBJ2-1, with D possibly TRBD1 on 6 matching bases. Trimming pared 6 bases from V and 4 bases from J, leaving 10 bases between. The germline gives CDR1 MNHEY, CDR2 SMNVEV (reference sequence). The CDR3 extends over 13 amino acids. CDR3 loop: CASSVQGYNEQFF. CDR3 nucleotide sequence: TGTGCCAGCAGCGTACAGGGTTACAATGAGCAGTTCTTC.

V and J are TRBV14 and TRBJ2-1; D is unclear. The CDR3 is made up of 16 amino acids. Looked up from germline, CDR1 is SGHDN and CDR2 is FVKESK. V dropped 0 bases and J dropped 10 bases, with 19 bases sitting between them. The CDR3 DNA reads TGTGCCAGCAGCCAAGATCGAGAACTGCTGCGTTTAGAGCAGTTCTTC. Its translation: CASSQDRELLRLEQFF.

This sequence joins TRBV7-9 and TRBJ1-6, with TRBD1 as a possible D gene (6 bases). The CDR3 has 14 amino acids. The V and J ends lost 4 bases and 9 bases respectively, with 13 bases between them. Germline V gives CDR1 SEHNR, CDR2 FQNEAQ (reference sequence). For the CDR3, the DNA is TGTGCCAGCAGCTCCGGGACAAACTTTTCACCCCTCCACTTT. This gives the protein CASSSGTNFSPLHF.

Only one count was recorded for this clone. The chain's CDR3 is CSVLWQVNTEAFF. The CDR3 nucleotides read TGCAGCGTTTTATGGCAGGTGAACACTGAAGCTTTCTTT. V and J are TRBV29-1 and TRBJ1-1; D ambiguous. From germline, CDR1 is SQVTM and CDR2 ANQGSEA. The CDR3 has 13 residues. V lost 5 bases to trimming and J lost 0 bases, with 10 bases between them. Together with reference TRBV29-1 and TRBJ1-1, the CDR3 gives the full variable domain: SAVISQKPSRDICQRGTSLTIQCQVDSQVTMMFWYRQQPGQSLTLIATANQGSEATYESGFVIDKFPISRPNLTFSTLTVSNMSPEDSSIYLCSVLWQVNTEAFFGQGTRLTVV.

This clone was found a few times. The chain has TRBV2 and TRBJ1-5, with a tentative D call TRBD1 (5 bases). The CDR3 is 13 residues long. V gave up 7 bases and J gave up 3 bases, with 10 bases separating them. Germline V CDR1 and CDR2: SNHLY, FYNNEI. Written as DNA, the CDR3 is TGTGCCAGCAAGGACAATTTCAATCAGCCCCAGCATTTT. Its protein product is CASKDNFNQPQHF.

The chain joins TRBV4-3 to TRBJ1-5; D is uncertain. The CDR3 loop spans 13 amino acids. With 5 bases removed from V and 6 bases from J, the gap between germline ends came to 11 bases. Germline V gene data show CDR1 as LGHNA and CDR2 as YSLEER. As DNA, the CDR3 is TGCGCCAGCAGCGCTCAGCGGGGTCAGCCCCAGCATTTT. The encoded protein is CASSAQRGQPQHF.

This chain uses TRBV5-4 with TRBJ2-3; a weak D match, TRBD1 (6 bases). The CDR3 is 15 residues long. Germline CDR1 and CDR2: SGHNT and YYREEE (reference sequence). V lost 7 bases, J lost 6 bases, and 21 bases lay in between. The CDR3 here is CASSREPDSPDTQYF. CDR3 DNA sequence: TGTGCCAGCTCACGGGAACCGGACAGCCCGGATACGCAGTATTTT.

The chain couples TRBV30 to TRBJ2-5; the match to TRBD2 covers 8 bases. V lost 0 bases and J lost 2; bases outside the gene matches: 5. Germline CDR1 GTSNPN, CDR2 SVGIG (reference sequence). The CDR3 covers 15 residues. The CDR3 DNA reads as TGTGCCTGGAGTGTACAGCGGGGGCGTCAAGAGACCCAGTACTTC. Protein: CAWSVQRGRQETQYF.

The V and J genes are TRBV19 and TRBJ2-4; D is perhaps TRBD2 (6 bases). Between the trimmed V and J ends, which lost 5 bases and 9 bases, there was a span of 11 bases. Germline assignment: CDR1 LNHDA and CDR2 SQIVND (reference sequence). The CDR3 extends over 12 amino acids. The CDR3 coding sequence is TGTGCCAGTAGTGAAGGAGGGAGCATTCAGTACTTC. Amino acid sequence: CASSEGGSIQYF.

This clone was seen only once. The CDR3 spells CASSPGTRANYGYTF. The CDR3 DNA reads TGTGCCAGCAGCCCCGGGACAAGGGCAAACTATGGCTACACCTTC. The chain combines TRBV13 with TRBJ1-2; a weak D match, TRBD1 (6 bases). V was pared by 5 bases and J by 2 bases, with 15 bases between. CDR3 length: 15 amino acids. CDR1 is PRHDT, CDR2 FYEKMQ, per germline (reference sequence).

This clone appeared a few times. J is TRBJ2-6 and V is TRBV5-8; 8 bases align to TRBD2. This CDR3 has 18 residues. V gave up 1 base and J gave up 1 base; unmatched junction bases: 7. Germline values: CDR1 SGHTS, CDR2 YDEGEE. CDR3 in amino acids: CASSLWAGGASGANVLTF. The CDR3 nucleotides read TGTGCCAGCAGCTTGTGGGCGGGGGGTGCATCTGGGGCCAACGTCCTGACTTTC.

In this sample, this clone turned up a few times. CDR3 in amino acids: CAGRGSGTEAFF. The CDR3 DNA is TGTGCCGGGCGGGGAAGCGGCACTGAAGCTTTCTTT. J is TRBJ1-1 and V is TRBV6-6; D remains ambiguous. V lost 11 bases and J 4 bases, leaving 14 bases between the germline ends. The CDR3 length is 12 residues. Germline values: CDR1 MNHNY, CDR2 SVGAGI (reference sequence).

The sample holds a few counts of this clone. The rearrangement links TRBV5-6 to TRBJ1-3; D gene unclear. The germline V gene has CDR1 SGHDT and CDR2 YYEEEE. The V end was cut by 0 bases, the J end by 3 bases, with 10 bases between. This CDR3 has 15 residues. The CDR3 loop is CASSLAATHGNTIYF. The CDR3 DNA reads TGTGCCAGCAGCTTGGCCGCGACACATGGAAACACCATATATTTT.

The gene calls are TRBV5-6 and TRBJ2-6, with D possibly being TRBD2 (6 bases). Trimming left V 0 bases short and J 3 bases short, with 16 bases between. The germline V gene encodes CDR1 SGHDT and CDR2 YYEEEE. This CDR3 comprises 18 residues. CDR3 DNA: TGTGCCAGCAGCTTGGAAGAGAGGAGGGTAAGTGGGGCCAACGTCCTGACTTTC. This translates into CASSLEERRVSGANVLTF. Full variable domain (remainder filled in from reference TRBV5-6 and TRBJ2-6): DAGVTQSPTHLIKTRGQQVTLRCSPKSGHDTVSWYQQALGQGPQFIFQYYEEEERQRGNFPDRFSGHQFPNYSSELNVNALLLGDSALYLCASSLEERRVSGANVLTFGAGSRLTVL.

This chain uses TRBV4-2 with TRBJ1-1, with D uncertain. The germline CDR1 and CDR2 sequences are LGHNA and YNFKEQ. The CDR3 loop spans 13 amino acids. V was shortened by 4 bases and J by 2 bases, with 8 bases between the two germline ends. CDR3 amino acids: CASSRGENTEAFF. CDR3 nucleotides: TGTGCCAGCAGCCGCGGGGAAAACACTGAAGCTTTCTTT.